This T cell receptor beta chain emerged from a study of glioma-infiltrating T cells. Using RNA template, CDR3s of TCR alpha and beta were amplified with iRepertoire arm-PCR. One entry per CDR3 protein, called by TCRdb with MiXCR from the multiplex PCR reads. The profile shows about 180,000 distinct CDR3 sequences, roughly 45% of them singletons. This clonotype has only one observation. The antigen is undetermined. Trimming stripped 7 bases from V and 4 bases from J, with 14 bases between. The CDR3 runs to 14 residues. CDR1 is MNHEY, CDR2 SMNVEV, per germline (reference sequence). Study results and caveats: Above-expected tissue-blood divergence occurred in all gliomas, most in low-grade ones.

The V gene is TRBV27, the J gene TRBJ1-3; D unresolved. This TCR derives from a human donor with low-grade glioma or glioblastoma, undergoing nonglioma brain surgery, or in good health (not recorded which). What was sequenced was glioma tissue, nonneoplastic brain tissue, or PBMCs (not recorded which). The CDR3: CASISLTPGNTIYF. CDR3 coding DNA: TGTGCCAGCATTTCTCTGACACCAGGAAACACCATATATTTT.